Shown below are 19 T cell receptor beta chains from a single sample sequenced in a study of CD8+CD57+ T cells in acquired aplastic anemia. Genomic DNA, the template, was used for profiling of the TCR beta VDJ and CDR3. From the reads, TCRdb called clonotypes with MiXCR, one entry per CDR3 protein. Found here are 200,000 to 250,000 distinct CDR3 sequences, approximately 60% of them singletons; the top ten hold approximately 32%. Specimen: sorted CD4+, CD8+, or CD8+CD57+ T cells (not recorded which) from PBMCs. The receptor set was obtained from a human donor in good health.

The sample holds many counts of this clonotype. The chain links TRBV12-3 or TRBV12-4 to TRBJ2-7, with D perhaps TRBD1 or TRBD2 (5 bases each). The CDR3 covers 15 residues. The V end was cut by 5 bases, the J end by 3 bases, with 17 bases between. The CDR3 here is CASSLIRDGDYEQYF. The CDR3 DNA reads TGTGCCAGCAGTCTAATCCGGGACGGGGACTACGAGCAGTACTTC.

This chain links TRBV7-2 with TRBJ2-3; 7 bases line up with TRBD1. The CDR3 loop spans 14 amino acids. Germline V lookup: CDR1 SGHTA, CDR2 FQGNSA. J lost 2 bases, V lost 3 bases, and 2 bases had no gene match. The CDR3 DNA follows: TGTGCCAGCAGCTTTGGGACAGACACAGATACGCAGTATTTT. It codes for CASSFGTDTDTQYF. The full variable domain, completed using reference TRBV7-2 and TRBJ2-3, is GAGVSQSPSNKVTEKGKDVELRCDPISGHTALYWYRQSLGQGLEFLIYFQGNSAPDKSGLPSDRFSAERTGGSVSTLTIQRTQQEDSAVYLCASSFGTDTDTQYFGPGTRLTVL.

This clonotype was counted many times. V usage is TRBV19 and J usage is TRBJ2-2; a possible D gene is TRBD2 (5 bases). This CDR3 is 13 amino acids long. Between the trimmed V and J ends, which lost 6 bases and 6 bases, there was a span of 11 bases. Germline CDR1 is LNHDA and CDR2 is SQIVND (reference sequence). The CDR3 loop reads CASRAGFPGELFF. The CDR3 coding sequence is TGTGCCAGTAGGGCGGGTTTCCCCGGGGAGCTGTTTTTT.

This clonotype has just a few counts. The V gene is TRBV7-9, the J gene TRBJ1-5, with D uncertain. The CDR3 covers 14 residues. Per germline, CDR1 SEHNR and CDR2 FQNEAQ (reference sequence). V was clipped by 5 bases and J by 3 bases, with 11 bases between them. CDR3 bases: TGTGCCAGCAGCGACGTGGATCCCAATCAGCCCCAGCATTTT. It translates to CASSDVDPNQPQHF.

This clonotype was seen at least ten times. V is TRBV7-9 and J is TRBJ1-2, with a possible D match to TRBD1 (6 bases). The CDR3 consists of 17 residues. V dropped 1 base and J dropped 5 bases, with 20 bases sitting between them. Germline CDR1 is SEHNR and CDR2 is FQNEAQ (reference sequence). CDR3 loop: CASSLVGHGMLGYGYTF. DNA of the CDR3: TGTGCCAGCAGCTTAGTGGGACACGGGATGTTAGGGTATGGCTACACCTTC.

V is TRBV29-1 and J is TRBJ2-3; TRBD1 or TRBD2 may be the D gene (5 bases each). Germline CDR1 and CDR2: SQVTM and ANQGSEA. This CDR3 is 14 amino acids long. V was pared by 5 bases and J by 3 bases, with 15 bases between. The CDR3 is CSVQRGPQTDTQYF. CDR3 bases: TGCAGCGTTCAGAGGGGCCCCCAGACAGATACGCAGTATTTT.

Points on this clonotype: A much larger clone sits a single nucleotide away, making a read error possible. The final CDR3 position lacks the conserved phenylalanine or tryptophan, pointing to a likely read error. The limits of the CDR3 on the DNA are not certain, so only TCRdb's listed CDR3 is given. V usage is TRBV2 and J usage is TRBJ1-2; TRBD1 is taken as the D call from the table, unchecked against the DNA. 16 amino acids form the CDR3, both terminal residues included. Per germline, CDR1 SNHLY and CDR2 FYNNEI. The CDR3 sequence is CASRRAQQGADYGYAL.

A word on this clonotype: In this CDR3 the conserved last residue, phenylalanine or tryptophan, is missing, so a read error is likely. This chain joins TRBV27 and TRBJ2-1; TRBD1 is a possible D gene (5 bases). The germline gives CDR1 MNHEY, CDR2 SMNVEV (reference sequence). This CDR3 region has 12 residues. Between the trimmed V and J ends, which lost 4 bases and 9 bases, there was a span of 10 bases. The CDR3 nucleotides are TGTGCCAGCAGTTACAGGAACAGTGAGCAGTTCTCC. Translating gives CASSYRNSEQFS.

This clonotype was counted many times. This sequence joins TRBV5-6 and TRBJ2-7; D remains ambiguous. Trimming pared 1 base from V and 2 bases from J, leaving 10 bases between. From germline, CDR1 is SGHDT and CDR2 YYEEEE. The CDR3 sequence is 14 residues long. The CDR3 loop is CASSLRESAYEQYF. The DNA of the CDR3 is TGTGCCAGCAGCTTGCGTGAGTCTGCCTACGAGCAGTACTTC.

This clonotype was seen a handful of times. The rearrangement joins TRBV20-1 to TRBJ2-5, with TRBD2 as a possible D gene (5 bases). Germline V lookup: CDR1 DFQATT, CDR2 SNEGSKA (reference sequence). The CDR3 sequence is 9 residues long. DNA for the CDR3: TGCAGGGTTGGAGGGACCCAGTACTTC. It codes for CRVGGTQYF.

This chain links TRBV7-8 with TRBJ2-5, with TRBD2 identical over 8 bases. The CDR3 length is 13 residues. J lost 5 bases, V lost 4 bases, and 3 bases had no gene match. The germline CDR1 and CDR2 sequences are SGHVS and FQNEAQ. This CDR3 is CASSYTSGETQYF. The CDR3 DNA is TGTGCCAGCAGCTACACTAGCGGCGAGACCCAGTACTTC.

The chain links TRBV25-1 to TRBJ2-5, with D possibly matching TRBD1 (6 bases). V dropped 4 bases and J dropped 0 bases, with 18 bases sitting between them. This CDR3 contains 17 residues. Germline assignment: CDR1 MGHDK and CDR2 SYGVNS. Written as DNA, the CDR3 is TGTGCCAGCAGTGTGCAATCCGGGACATACTACCAAGAGACCCAGTACTTC. Protein product: CASSVQSGTYYQETQYF. Full variable domain (missing parts from reference TRBV25-1 and TRBJ2-5): EADIYQTPRYLVIGTGKKITLECSQTMGHDKMYWYQQDPGMELHLIHYSYGVNSTEKGDLSSESTVSRIRTEHFPLTLESARPSHTSQYLCASSVQSGTYYQETQYFGPGTRLLVL.

This clonotype was picked up many times. The V call is TRBV11-2, the J call TRBJ2-7, with D perhaps TRBD1 or TRBD2 (7 bases each). Deletions cut 1 base from V and 6 bases from J, with 16 bases between. CDR1 is SGHAT, CDR2 FQNNGV, per germline. CDR3 length: 15 residues. The CDR3 bases are TGTGCCAGCAGCTTAGTTGGCAGGGGGGGTCGCGAGCAGTACTTC. Protein sequence: CASSLVGRGGREQYF.

The chain joins TRBV20-1 to TRBJ2-7; D gene ambiguous. The germline V and J ends were trimmed by 0 bases and 3 bases, with 9 bases remaining between them. The CDR3 consists of 13 residues. CDR1 is DFQATT, CDR2 SNEGSKA, per germline (reference sequence). CDR3 loop: CSARDPGNYEQYF. CDR3 nucleotide sequence: TGCAGTGCTAGAGATCCCGGAAACTACGAGCAGTACTTC.

This clonotype came up a few times. Being one base from a much bigger clone, this may be a read error. The rearrangement links TRBV7-9 to TRBJ2-7, with no clear D. V gave up 1 base and J gave up 3 bases, with 1 base separating them. The germline gives CDR1 SEHNR, CDR2 FQNEAQ (reference sequence). The CDR3 totals 11 residues. The CDR3 DNA follows: TGTGCCAGCAGCTTAGTCTACGAGCAGTACTTC. Amino acids: CASSLVYEQYF.

The chain joins TRBV7-2 to TRBJ1-3; possibly TRBD1 for D (5 bases). The germline CDR1 and CDR2 sequences are SGHTA and FQGNSA. The CDR3 is 15 amino acids. V lost 0 bases to trimming and J lost 4 bases, with 10 bases between them. The CDR3 here is CASSLAKGFGNTIYF. The CDR3 nucleotides are TGTGCCAGCAGCTTAGCGAAGGGGTTCGGAAACACCATATATTTT.

Comments on this clonotype: At one boundary the junction diverges from the germline segment, which might be a read error. This chain joins TRBV2 and TRBJ2-5, with D possibly TRBD2 on 5 matching bases. CDR1 is SNHLY, CDR2 FYNNEI, per germline. The CDR3 spans 11 residues. The CDR3 nucleotides are TGTGCCAGCGGCGACATTACCGGGATTTCATTC. Translation gives CASGDITGISF.

This clonotype was observed many times. This chain links TRBV6-1 with TRBJ2-3; D gene unclear. The CDR3 runs to 10 residues. CDR1 MNHNS and CDR2 SASEGT come from the germline V gene. The V gene lost 6 bases and the J gene lost 4 bases, with 2 bases spanning the gap. CDR3 DNA: TGTGCCAGCAGATCAGATACGCAGTATTTT. Translated: CASRSDTQYF.

With regard to this clonotype: A read error may be the cause here, since a much bigger clone is one base away. The rearrangement links TRBV4-1 to TRBJ2-3, with 7 bases aligning to TRBD2. V lost 4 bases and J lost 6; bases outside the gene matches: 7. Per the germline V gene, CDR1 is MGHRA and CDR2 is YSYEKL. This CDR3 has 14 residues. The CDR3 region is CASSRDTGGDTQYF. CDR3 coding DNA: TGCGCCAGCAGCCGAGACACCGGGGGGGATACGCAGTATTTT.